The 16 T cell receptor beta chains reported below all come from one sample, sequenced in a study of blood T cell repertoires in COVID-19. TCRdb keeps only in-frame clones here, not all; method: immunoSEQ multiplex PCR. The sample gives around 130,000 clones, about 88% of which show up once; roughly 15% is in the top ten. The sequenced sample was peripheral blood. Receptors originate from a woman older than 75 with acute or convalescent COVID-19.

This chain uses TRBV6-5 with TRBJ1-2, with a weak D call TRBD1 (5 bases). This CDR3 spans 15 amino acids. Germline CDR1 MNHEY, CDR2 SVGAGI. Trimming cost V 5 bases and J 6 bases, with 19 bases left between them. CDR3 coding DNA: TGTGCCAGCAGTCCGTCTGGGGCGCGCCGGGATGGCTACACCTTC. Translated, it gives CASSPSGARRDGYTF.

The chain joins TRBV18 to TRBJ2-7; 7 nucleotides agree with TRBD1. CDR3 length: 16 residues. The germline CDR1 and CDR2 sequences are KGHSH and LQKENI. The junction had 10 bases not matched to a gene; V was cut back by 2 bases and J by 3 bases. CDR3 in amino acids: CASSPRSGQPLYEQYF. The DNA for the CDR3 is TGTGCCAGCTCACCAAGGTCGGGACAGCCGCTCTACGAGCAGTACTTC. Drawing the rest from reference TRBV18 and TRBJ2-7, the complete variable domain is NAGVMQNPRHLVRRRGQEARLRCSPMKGHSHVYWYRQLPEEGLKFMVYLQKENIIDESGMPKERFSAEFPKEGPSILRIQQVVRGDSAAYFCASSPRSGQPLYEQYFGPGTRLTVT.

This clone was detected only a few times. The V gene is TRBV4-3, the J gene TRBJ1-4, with D unclear. Germline values: CDR1 LGHNA, CDR2 YSLEER. The CDR3 consists of 15 residues. The germline V and J ends were trimmed by 0 bases and 8 bases, with 13 bases remaining between them. This CDR3 is CASSQDFGPGEKLFF. The CDR3 region has the DNA TGCGCCAGCAGCCAAGATTTCGGACCGGGGGAAAAACTGTTTTTT.

CDR3 nucleotides: TGTGCCAGCAGCCTTTTCGTCTCTGGGGCCAACGTCCTGACTTTC. Protein product: CASSLFVSGANVLTF. The chain combines TRBV5-4 with TRBJ2-6; D gene ambiguous. The V end lost 4 bases, the J end lost 0 bases, and 8 bases lay between the germline ends. From germline, CDR1 is SGHNT and CDR2 YYREEE (reference sequence). The CDR3 is 15 amino acids.

The chain joins TRBV18 to TRBJ2-7; maybe TRBD2 (5 bases). Trimming removed 2 bases from V and 3 bases from J, with 17 bases in between. Germline V gene lookup returns CDR1 KGHSH and CDR2 LQKENI. This CDR3 is 16 amino acids long. In DNA form, the CDR3 reads TGTGCCAGCTCACCAGGTGGAGCTACCGAGGGCTACGAGCAGTACTTC. It codes for CASSPGGATEGYEQYF.

This clone has only a few counts. V is TRBV14 and J is TRBJ1-6; TRBD1 is a possible D gene (5 bases). The CDR3 is 14 amino acids. Trimming shortened V by 1 base and J by 7 bases, and 8 bases separated the two germline ends. Germline CDR1 and CDR2: SGHDN and FVKESK. Here the CDR3 DNA reads TGTGCCAGCAGCCAAGGCAGGGAAAATTCACCCCTCCACTTT. Translated, it gives CASSQGRENSPLHF. Drawing the rest from reference TRBV14 and TRBJ1-6, the complete variable domain is EAGVTQFPSHSVIEKGQTVTLRCDPISGHDNLYWYRRVMGKEIKFLLHFVKESKQDESGMPNNRFLAERTGGTYSTLKVQPAELEDSGVYFCASSQGRENSPLHFGNGTRLTVT.

V gene TRBV18 combines with J gene TRBJ1-1; unclear D gene. Trimming shortened V by 5 bases and J by 1 base, and 8 bases separated the two germline ends. Germline V gene data show CDR1 as KGHSH and CDR2 as LQKENI. The length of the CDR3 is 13 residues. Here the CDR3 reads CASSSAGNTEAFF. DNA for the CDR3: TGTGCCAGCTCATCCGCCGGGAACACTGAAGCTTTCTTT.

The chain recombines TRBV6-2 or TRBV6-3 with TRBJ2-7; maybe TRBD1 (5 bases). The CDR3 sequence is 18 residues long. Germline V lookup: CDR1 MNHEY, CDR2 SVGEGT. Deletions cut 6 bases from V and 2 bases from J, with 26 bases between. CDR3 nucleotide sequence: TGTGCCAGCAGCCGAATTCGGGCAGGGCCCGACTGGACCTACGAGCAGTACTTC. This gives the protein CASSRIRAGPDWTYEQYF.

The rearrangement uses TRBV6-5 and TRBJ1-4, with D perhaps TRBD1 (6 bases). The CDR3 totals 16 residues. V was pared by 2 bases and J by 0 bases, with 10 bases between. Per the germline V gene, CDR1 is MNHEY and CDR2 is SVGAGI. CDR3 residues: CASSYGGAATNEKLFF. CDR3 coding DNA: TGTGCCAGCAGTTACGGGGGGGCTGCAACTAATGAAAAACTGTTTTTT.

This clone has only a few counts. The chain employs TRBV2 and TRBJ2-2; TRBD1 matches 7 bases. CDR3 length equals 13 residues. Trimming removed 9 bases from V and 2 bases from J; junction bases left unmatched: 3. Per germline, CDR1 SNHLY and CDR2 FYNNEI. The CDR3 reads CASRGLNTGELFF. For the CDR3, the DNA is TGTGCCAGTAGGGGGCTTAACACCGGGGAGCTGTTTTTT.

The rearrangement joins TRBV7-2 to TRBJ1-1; D might be TRBD1 (5 bases). This CDR3 has 17 residues. Germline V gives CDR1 SGHTA, CDR2 FQGNSA. Trimming shortened V by 5 bases and J by 0 bases, and 19 bases separated the two germline ends. CDR3 in DNA: TGTGCCAGCAGCCTAGTCCAGGCAGGGCTCATGAACACTGAAGCTTTCTTT. Translating gives CASSLVQAGLMNTEAFF.

The V gene is TRBV4-1, the J gene TRBJ2-7; TRBD1 is a possible D gene (6 bases). The germline V gene encodes CDR1 MGHRA and CDR2 YSYEKL. Trimming stripped 4 bases from V and 4 bases from J, with 11 bases between. The CDR3 sequence is 13 residues long. CDR3 protein: CASSLRQDYEQYF. In nucleotides, the CDR3 is TGCGCCAGCAGCCTTCGACAGGATTACGAGCAGTACTTC.

The chain uses TRBV15 and TRBJ2-7; 8 bases agree with TRBD1. V gave up 0 bases and J gave up 1 base; unmatched junction bases: 8. The CDR3 sequence is 17 residues long. CDR1 is LNHNV, CDR2 YYDKDF, per germline (reference sequence). In DNA form, the CDR3 reads TGTGCCACCAGCAGAGATCTGGGCAGGGGGCTATCCTACGAGCAGTACTTC. Amino acids: CATSRDLGRGLSYEQYF.

This sequence joins TRBV7-2 and TRBJ2-1, with TRBD2 matching over 9 bases. Per the germline V gene, CDR1 is SGHTA and CDR2 is FQGNSA. After removal of 5 bases from V and 3 bases from J, the junction contained 5 bases not matched to a gene. CDR3 length: 15 amino acids. The DNA for the CDR3 is TGTGCCAGCAGCAGGGAGCGGGGGGACTACAATGAGCAGTTCTTC. This translates into CASSRERGDYNEQFF.

Written as DNA, the CDR3 is TGTGCCAGCAGCGTTCTTTACGAGCAGTACTTC. It yields the protein CASSVLYEQYF. The V call is TRBV7-2, the J call TRBJ2-7; D gene ambiguous. The CDR3 loop spans 11 amino acids. CDR1 is SGHTA, CDR2 FQGNSA, per germline. V lost 5 bases and J lost 4, with 6 bases in between.

The chain combines TRBV6-2 or TRBV6-3 with TRBJ2-7, with D possibly TRBD2 on 5 matching bases. V shed 4 bases and J shed 0 bases, with 10 bases lying between them. The germline CDR1 and CDR2 sequences are MNHEY and SVGEGT. This CDR3 region has 14 residues. The CDR3 DNA reads as TGTGCCAGCAGTTTCGACACTAGCTCCTACGAGCAGTACTTC. It translates to CASSFDTSSYEQYF.